The next 12 T cell receptor beta chains were all read from a single sample in a study of blood T cell repertoires in COVID-19. Clones were sequenced by immunoSEQ multiplex PCR, and TCRdb holds only the in-frame ones, with some missing. The sample yields tens of thousands of clones, roughly nine tenths seen once. The sequenced material came from peripheral blood. The receptors come from a man in his 60s with acute or convalescent COVID-19.

The V gene is TRBV9, the J gene TRBJ2-2; 10 bases fit TRBD2. Per the germline V gene, CDR1 is SGDLS and CDR2 is YYNGEE. The CDR3 covers 16 residues. The trim removed 0 bases at V and 6 bases at J, leaving 5 bases unmatched. Written as DNA, the CDR3 is TGTGCCAGCAGCGTAGAACTAGCGGGGTCCCCCGGGGAGCTGTTTTTT. Its translation is CASSVELAGSPGELFF. The entire variable domain, with the rest obtained from reference TRBV9 and TRBJ2-2, is as follows: DSGVTQTPKHLITATGQRVTLRCSPRSGDLSVYWYQQSLDQGLQFLIQYYNGEERAKGNILERFSAQQFPDLHSELNLSSLELGDSALYFCASSVELAGSPGELFFGEGSRLTVL.

The rearrangement uses TRBV16 and TRBJ1-5; TRBD1 agrees at 10 bases. CDR1 is KGHSY and CDR2 is FQNENV in the germline V gene. V shed 2 bases, J shed 7 bases, and the junction held 5 bases outside the gene matches. The CDR3 has 15 amino acids. The CDR3 sequence: CASSQLGQGNQPQHF. The CDR3 DNA is TGTGCCAGCAGCCAACTGGGACAGGGGAACCAGCCCCAGCATTTT. Supplemented by reference TRBV16 and TRBJ1-5, the full variable domain reads GEEVAQTPKHLVRGEGQKAKLYCAPIKGHSYVFWYQQVLKNEFKFLISFQNENVFDETGMPKERFSAKCLPNSPCSLEIQATKLEDSAVYFCASSQLGQGNQPQHFGDGTRLSIL.

The chain employs TRBV2 and TRBJ2-3, with D perhaps matching TRBD1 (6 bases). The CDR3 extends over 12 amino acids. Per germline, CDR1 SNHLY and CDR2 FYNNEI. Trimming took off 10 bases at V and 2 bases at J, with 10 bases between the two ends. CDR3 sequence reads: CAIEGDTDTQYF. The DNA of the CDR3 is TGTGCCATCGAGGGGGACACAGATACGCAGTATTTT.

This clone was observed a handful of times. The V gene is TRBV19, the J gene TRBJ2-1; tentative D call: TRBD2 (6 bases). The CDR3 totals 15 residues. The germline gives CDR1 LNHDA, CDR2 SQIVND (reference sequence). Deletions cut 4 bases from V and 9 bases from J, with 19 bases between. DNA for the CDR3: TGTGCCAGTAGTACCGACGGGACTCCCAGGAGTGAGCAGTTCTTC. Protein product: CASSTDGTPRSEQFF.

This rearrangement joins TRBV6-2 or TRBV6-3 to TRBJ2-1; D possibly corresponds to TRBD1 (6 bases). The ends were cut back, 2 bases at V and 6 bases at J, with 26 bases in the middle. Germline loops: CDR1 MNHEY, CDR2 SVGEGT. The CDR3 totals 19 residues. In DNA, the CDR3 is TGTGCCAGCAGTTACGCGGGCTTCTCTCAAGGGGGAATAGTCAATGAGCAGTTCTTC. It is translated as CASSYAGFSQGGIVNEQFF.

J is TRBJ2-5 and V is TRBV19; 8 bases fit TRBD2. This CDR3 has 17 amino acids. V gave up 0 bases and J gave up 2 bases; unmatched junction bases: 8. CDR1 and CDR2 from the germline V gene are LNHDA and SQIVND (reference sequence). CDR3 sequence (DNA): TGTGCCAGTAGTATAGATCGGGCGGGGGGTAGTCAAGAGACCCAGTACTTC. Translated, it gives CASSIDRAGGSQETQYF.

The rearrangement uses TRBV11-3 and TRBJ1-1; D uncertain. Trimming removed 3 bases from V and 1 base from J, with 6 bases in between. This CDR3 region has 13 residues. Per the germline V gene, CDR1 is SGHNT and CDR2 is YENEEA. As DNA, the CDR3 is TGTGCCAGCAGCTTTTTCTGGAACACTGAAGCTTTCTTT. Its translation: CASSFFWNTEAFF.

The chain has TRBV19 and TRBJ1-3; D gene unclear. CDR1 is LNHDA, CDR2 SQIVND, per germline (reference sequence). V lost 3 bases to trimming and J lost 2 bases, with 11 bases between them. The CDR3 is 15 amino acids. This CDR3 is CASSMGALAGNTIYF. The CDR3 coding sequence is TGTGCCAGTAGTATGGGCGCATTGGCTGGAAACACCATATATTTT.

The chain is built from TRBV6-1 and TRBJ2-1; the D is unclear. CDR1 is MNHNS and CDR2 is SASEGT in the germline V gene. V was shortened by 1 base and J by 4 bases, with 8 bases between the two germline ends. This CDR3 is built from 14 residues. As DNA, the CDR3 is TGTGCCAGCAGTGAAGGAGTACTGTACAATGAGCAGTTCTTC. Protein product: CASSEGVLYNEQFF.

This chain connects TRBV19 to TRBJ2-5, with D unclear. The V end was cut by 5 bases, the J end by 4 bases, with 14 bases between. The germline V gene has CDR1 LNHDA and CDR2 SQIVND (reference sequence). The CDR3 length is 14 residues. The CDR3 is CASSAYLVSETQYF. The CDR3 DNA reads TGTGCCAGTAGTGCCTACCTGGTCTCAGAGACCCAGTACTTC.

The rearrangement uses TRBV27 and TRBJ2-7, with 8 bases aligning to TRBD1. Germline V gene sequence: CDR1 MNHEY, CDR2 SMNVEV (reference sequence). V lost 5 bases to trimming and J lost 2 bases; unmatched junction nucleotides: 8. This CDR3 has 15 residues. CDR3 loop: CASSRTGTSTYEQYF. The CDR3 nucleotides read TGTGCCAGCAGTCGGACAGGGACGTCGACCTACGAGCAGTACTTC.

The rearrangement joins TRBV24-1 to TRBJ2-3; possibly TRBD1 for D (6 bases). CDR3 length: 13 residues. Trimming removed 2 bases at V and 9 bases at J, with 11 bases between. CDR1 KGHDR and CDR2 SFDVKD come from the germline V gene. The CDR3 DNA sequence: TGTGCCACCAGTGATTGGGGACAAGGGACGCAGTATTTT. It codes for CATSDWGQGTQYF.